The 28 T cell receptor beta chains given below trace back to one sample, sequenced in a study of blood T cell repertoires in COVID-19. TCRdb's copy holds only in-frame clones and misses some; the assay was immunoSEQ multiplex PCR. The sample consists of about 330,000 clones, 70% to 90% of them appearing once. The sample consisted of PBMCs or T cells enriched from blood (not recorded which). The receptors were gathered from a woman younger than 35 who had recovered from COVID-19.

This clone was observed many times. The V call is TRBV6-1, the J call TRBJ2-5; 7 bases are a match to TRBD1. CDR1 and CDR2 (germline): MNHNS, SASEGT. CDR3 length: 16 amino acids. With 1 base clipped from V and 2 bases from J, the junction kept 7 bases outside the gene matches. CDR3 DNA sequence: TGTGCCAGCAGTGAAGACCCGGGACAGACACAAGAGACCCAGTACTTC. Protein product: CASSEDPGQTQETQYF.

This clone showed up just a few times. The rearrangement joins TRBV30 to TRBJ2-6, with D unclear. V lost 5 bases and J lost 3, with 2 bases in between. Looked up from germline, CDR1 is GTSNPN and CDR2 is SVGIG (reference sequence). The CDR3 covers 11 residues. CDR3 nucleotide sequence: TGTGCCTGGCGTGGGGCCAACGTCCTGACTTTC. Translated: CAWRGANVLTF.

V gene TRBV27 combines with J gene TRBJ1-4; 10 nucleotides agree with TRBD1. Trimming removed 7 bases from V and 5 bases from J; junction bases left unmatched: 7. Per germline, CDR1 MNHEY and CDR2 SMNVEV (reference sequence). CDR3 length: 15 amino acids. The CDR3 region has the DNA TGTGCCAGCAAAGGAAGACAGGGGGCGAATGAAAAACTGTTTTTT. Protein product: CASKGRQGANEKLFF.

The chain uses TRBV10-1 and TRBJ2-1, with TRBD2 identical over 10 bases. In germline, CDR1 is WNHNN, CDR2 SYGVQD (reference sequence). This CDR3 is 15 amino acids long. V trimming: 6 bases; J trimming: 7 bases; junction bases outside the gene matches: 9. The CDR3 sequence: CASSSAGGPQNEQFF. The DNA for the CDR3 is TGCGCCAGCAGCTCAGCGGGAGGGCCGCAGAATGAGCAGTTCTTC.

The V and J genes are TRBV5-4 and TRBJ2-1; 10 nucleotides agree with TRBD1. Germline lookup yields CDR1 SGHNT and CDR2 YYREEE (reference sequence). V shed 4 bases and J 5 bases; nucleotides not matched to a gene: 6. CDR3 size: 15 residues. Written as DNA, the CDR3 is TGTGCCAGCAGCCACTGGACAGGGGGTAACAATGAGCAGTTCTTC. Its translation: CASSHWTGGNNEQFF. The full variable domain, with the rest looked up from reference TRBV5-4 and TRBJ2-1, is ETGVTQSPTHLIKTRGQQVTLRCSSQSGHNTVSWYQQALGQGPQFIFQYYREEENGRGNFPPRFSGLQFPNYSSELNVNALELDDSALYLCASSHWTGGNNEQFFGPGTRLTVL.

The chain couples TRBV9 to TRBJ2-1; D unresolved. V lost 4 bases, J lost 5 bases, and 7 bases lay in between. The CDR3 runs to 12 residues. In germline, CDR1 is SGDLS, CDR2 YYNGEE. The DNA for the CDR3 is TGTGCCAGCAGCCCCTACGACAATGAGCAGTTCTTC. This encodes CASSPYDNEQFF.

This clone has just a few counts. This chain links TRBV28 with TRBJ2-2; 9 nucleotides agree with TRBD2. The trim removed 5 bases at V and 5 bases at J, leaving 6 bases unmatched. Germline CDR1 and CDR2: MDHEN and SYDVKM. This CDR3 has 15 amino acids. The CDR3 region has the DNA TGTGCCAGCAGTGCGGGAGGGCGGTGGACCGGGGAGCTGTTTTTT. Translation gives CASSAGGRWTGELFF.

The V gene is TRBV28, the J gene TRBJ1-2; the match to TRBD1 covers 7 bases. After removal of 5 bases from V and 4 bases from J, the junction contained 13 bases not matched to a gene. The CDR3 runs to 16 residues. CDR1 and CDR2 from the germline V gene are MDHEN and SYDVKM. The CDR3 spells CASSQLPGQLLYGYTF. CDR3 nucleotide sequence: TGTGCCAGCAGTCAACTTCCGGGACAGCTCCTCTATGGCTACACCTTC.

The V call is TRBV5-4, the J call TRBJ2-2; TRBD1 is a possible D gene (5 bases). The CDR3 totals 16 residues. Germline V gene sequence: CDR1 SGHNT, CDR2 YYREEE (reference sequence). The V gene lost 0 bases and the J gene lost 0 bases, with 9 bases spanning the gap. The CDR3 region is CASSLERGPNTGELFF. CDR3 nucleotides: TGTGCCAGCAGCTTGGAAAGGGGCCCGAACACCGGGGAGCTGTTTTTT.

There are many counts of this clone. V is TRBV7-2 and J is TRBJ2-7, with D possibly TRBD1 on 6 matching bases. Germline CDR1 is SGHTA and CDR2 is FQGNSA. Trimming took off 0 bases at V and 4 bases at J, with 19 bases between the two ends. CDR3 length equals 17 residues. The CDR3 loop reads CASSLAARGSFQYEQYF. The DNA of the CDR3 is TGTGCCAGCAGCTTAGCCGCCAGGGGCAGTTTTCAGTACGAGCAGTACTTC.

This clone was counted a single time. The chain combines TRBV6-5 with TRBJ2-2, with 7 bases identical to TRBD1. CDR1 and CDR2 from the germline V gene are MNHEY and SVGAGI. The CDR3 contains 14 residues. The V gene end was trimmed by 5 bases and the J gene end by 4 bases; junction bases not matched to a gene: 4. The DNA of the CDR3 is TGTGCCAGCAGTCGACAGGGCAGCACCGGGGAGCTGTTTTTT. It is translated as CASSRQGSTGELFF.

This clone was picked up many times. The CDR3 nucleotides are TGTGCCAGTAGACAGGGAAATGAAAAACTGTTTTTT. Its protein product is CASRQGNEKLFF. The chain joins TRBV19 to TRBJ1-4; TRBD1 is a possible D gene (6 bases). CDR3 size: 12 residues. Germline V gives CDR1 LNHDA, CDR2 SQIVND (reference sequence). V lost 6 bases, J lost 5 bases, and 7 bases lay in between.

The chain carries TRBV9 and TRBJ1-4; 9 nucleotides agree with TRBD1. V gave up 2 bases and J gave up 3 bases; unmatched junction bases: 2. Germline CDR1 SGDLS, CDR2 YYNGEE. This CDR3 contains 15 residues. CDR3 region: CASSVTGGANEKLFF. The CDR3 nucleotides are TGTGCCAGCAGCGTGACAGGGGGGGCTAATGAAAAACTGTTTTTT.

The chain couples TRBV5-1 to TRBJ2-3; a weak D match, TRBD2 (5 bases). V was cut by 2 bases and J by 6 bases, with 16 bases left in between. The CDR3 consists of 15 residues. CDR1 is SGHRS, CDR2 YFSETQ, per germline. CDR3 amino acids: CASSFGLRSSDTQYF. In DNA, the CDR3 is TGCGCCAGCAGCTTCGGACTCCGCTCAAGTGATACGCAGTATTTT.

The rearrangement links TRBV2 to TRBJ1-5; TRBD1 matches at 7 bases. This CDR3 is built from 17 residues. CDR1 and CDR2 (germline): SNHLY, FYNNEI. Trimming took 4 bases from V and 0 from J; bases not matched to a gene: 9. DNA of the CDR3: TGTGCCAGCAGTGTGAGGCCGGGACAGAATAGCAATCAGCCCCAGCATTTT. It specifies CASSVRPGQNSNQPQHF.

This rearrangement joins TRBV6-5 to TRBJ1-3, with 7 nucleotides matching TRBD1. The V gene's germline CDR1 is MNHEY and CDR2 SVGAGI. The CDR3 sequence is 15 residues long. The V gene end was trimmed by 2 bases and the J gene end by 1 base; junction bases not matched to a gene: 2. CDR3 amino acids: CASSYATGSGNTIYF. The CDR3 DNA reads TGTGCCAGCAGTTACGCGACAGGGTCTGGAAACACCATATATTTT.

The chain joins TRBV5-6 to TRBJ2-3; no clear D. This CDR3 contains 15 residues. The germline gives CDR1 SGHDT, CDR2 YYEEEE. V was pared by 0 bases and J by 1 base, with 9 bases between. The DNA of the CDR3 is TGTGCCAGCAGCTTGGGATCAGGCGGCACAGATACGCAGTATTTT. This codes for CASSLGSGGTDTQYF.

The chain couples TRBV11-2 to TRBJ1-5, with D unclear. Germline CDR1 SGHAT, CDR2 FQNNGV. The CDR3 covers 16 residues. V was cut by 1 base and J by 5 bases, with 15 bases left in between. CDR3 amino acids: CASSLGAGGAYQPQHF. In DNA form, the CDR3 reads TGTGCCAGCAGCTTAGGGGCAGGTGGCGCGTATCAGCCCCAGCATTTT.

This clone was seen ten or more times. V and J are TRBV9 and TRBJ1-3, with 9 bases matching TRBD1. The CDR3 consists of 15 residues. V lost 4 bases, J lost 3 bases, and 5 bases stayed unmatched. Germline values: CDR1 SGDLS, CDR2 YYNGEE. CDR3 protein: CASSPRQGDGNTIYF. The CDR3 region has the DNA TGTGCCAGCAGCCCGAGACAGGGGGATGGAAACACCATATATTTT.

This sequence joins TRBV30 and TRBJ1-4; the D is unclear. Germline lookup yields CDR1 GTSNPN and CDR2 SVGIG (reference sequence). V was clipped by 5 bases and J by 8 bases, with 12 bases between them. The CDR3 has 12 amino acids. DNA for the CDR3: TGTGCCTGGGGACGGTCCGAGGAAAAACTGTTTTTT. Protein product: CAWGRSEEKLFF.

Notes on this clone: The junction shows a germline mismatch at one end, possibly a read error. V is TRBV28 and J is TRBJ2-3; 7 bases match TRBD2. The germline gives CDR1 MDHEN, CDR2 SYDVKM. The CDR3 runs to 15 residues. CDR3 in DNA: TGTGCCAGCAGCTTATTCCCGACTAGCCCAGATACGCAGTATTTT. Translated: CASSLFPTSPDTQYF. Together with reference TRBV28 and TRBJ2-3, the CDR3 gives the full variable domain: DVKVTQSSRYLVKRTGEKVFLECVQDMDHENMFWYRQDPGLGLRLIYFSYDVKMKEKGDIPEGYSVSREKKERFSLILESASTNQTSMYLCASSLFPTSPDTQYFGPGTRLTVL.

This clone was observed a single time. Just one base apart from a much larger clone, this may be a read error. V is TRBV11-2 and J is TRBJ2-1; TRBD1 might be the D (5 bases). The CDR3 contains 13 residues. Per germline, CDR1 SGHAT and CDR2 FQNNGV. Trimming pared 3 bases from V and 3 bases from J, leaving 6 bases between. This CDR3 is CASSLTVYNEQFF. The CDR3 DNA reads as TGTGCCAGCAGCTTGACAGTCTACAATGAGCAGTTCTTC.

V is TRBV7-3 and J is TRBJ2-1; 8 positions agree with TRBD2. Unmatched junction bases numbered 3, after V lost 2 bases and J lost 6 bases. This CDR3 has 14 amino acids. From germline, CDR1 is SGHTA and CDR2 FQGTGA. CDR3: CASSLAGGPNEQFF. In DNA form, the CDR3 reads TGTGCCAGCAGCTTAGCGGGGGGACCCAATGAGCAGTTCTTC.

In this sample, this clone turned up once. J is TRBJ1-1 and V is TRBV5-1; D ambiguous. Germline V gene lookup returns CDR1 SGHRS and CDR2 YFSETQ. The CDR3 is 14 amino acids. The V and J ends lost 2 bases and 4 bases respectively, with 12 bases between them. This CDR3 is CASSLTGGITEAFF. The CDR3 nucleotides are TGCGCCAGCAGCTTAACGGGAGGGATCACTGAAGCTTTCTTT.

This chain links TRBV5-1 with TRBJ2-3; 12 bases are a match to TRBD2. The germline CDR1 and CDR2 sequences are SGHRS and YFSETQ. The CDR3 has 16 amino acids. The trim removed 6 bases at V and 1 base at J, leaving 6 bases unmatched. This CDR3 reads CASKALAGGRTDTQYF. DNA of the CDR3: TGCGCCAGCAAGGCACTAGCGGGGGGCCGCACAGATACGCAGTATTTT. Supplemented by reference TRBV5-1 and TRBJ2-3, the full variable domain reads KAGVTQTPRYLIKTRGQQVTLSCSPISGHRSVSWYQQTPGQGLQFLFEYFSETQRNKGNFPGRFSGRQFSNSRSEMNVSTLELGDSALYLCASKALAGGRTDTQYFGPGTRLTVL.

This rearrangement joins TRBV11-2 to TRBJ2-5; a weak D match, TRBD2 (7 bases). The CDR3 has 16 amino acids. The germline V gene has CDR1 SGHAT and CDR2 FQNNGV. Trimming pared 1 base from V and 5 bases from J, leaving 17 bases between. The CDR3 here is CASSLAGGALGETQYF. DNA for the CDR3: TGTGCCAGCAGCTTAGCGGGGGGCGCTCTAGGGGAGACCCAGTACTTC.

This clone showed up just a few times. The chain recombines TRBV7-9 with TRBJ2-1; 7 bases align to TRBD2. Unmatched junction bases numbered 8, after V lost 1 base and J lost 8 bases. Germline V gene data show CDR1 as SEHNR and CDR2 as FQNEAQ (reference sequence). CDR3 length equals 15 residues. The CDR3 loop reads CASSLVWTSMYEQFF. The DNA for the CDR3 is TGTGCCAGCAGCTTAGTCTGGACTAGTATGTATGAGCAGTTCTTC.

This clone is a singleton in its sample. The gene calls are TRBV2 and TRBJ1-5; D call uncertain. The CDR3 has 13 amino acids. The V gene lost 4 bases and the J gene lost 3 bases, with 7 bases spanning the gap. Germline loops: CDR1 SNHLY, CDR2 FYNNEI. As DNA, the CDR3 is TGTGCCAGCAGTGGGGCCCCCAATCAGCCCCAGCATTTT. Translating it yields CASSGAPNQPQHF.